The 22 T cell receptor beta chains presented below share a single source sample, sequenced in a study of kidney transplant recipient with SARS-CoV-2 infection. Each CDR3 protein gets one entry after TCRdb re-called the reads with MiXCR. Of 200,000 to 300,000 distinct CDR3 sequences in the sample, less than 35% were seen once. The sample consisted of a blood sample, taken at baseline and on day 111 from a kidney transplant recipient. The receptors shown here come from a male patient in his thirties who had COVID-19 and was a kidney transplant recipient. Certain T cells may be donor cells from the graft.

The chain carries TRBV7-2 and TRBJ1-1, with 9 nucleotides matching TRBD1. The CDR3 loop spans 13 amino acids. J lost 11 bases, V lost 6 bases, and 10 bases had no gene match. CDR1 and CDR2 from the germline V gene are SGHTA and FQGNSA. CDR3 coding DNA: TGTGCCAGCAGTCCCGGACAGGGGCTGTTGGCTTTCTTT. Its translation: CASSPGQGLLAFF.

Comments on this clonotype: Possible read error: a much larger clone is one base away. The chain links TRBV4-3 to TRBJ2-1; unclear D gene. The ends were cut back, 0 bases at V and 7 bases at J, with 16 bases in the middle. The CDR3 runs to 16 residues. CDR1 is LGHNA, CDR2 YSLEER, per germline. CDR3 DNA: TGCGCCAGCAGCCAAGATCGTGAGTCTGACTTAAATGAGCAGTTCTTC. Translating gives CASSQDRESDLNEQFF.

Remarks on this clonotype: This sequence may be a read error, since a much larger clone differs from it by one base. This rearrangement joins TRBV6-4 to TRBJ2-7; no clear D gene. The length of the CDR3 is 13 residues. Germline V gene lookup returns CDR1 MRHNA and CDR2 SNTAGT. CDR3 coding DNA: TGTGCCGGCAGTGACGGCAACTCCTACGAGCAGTACTTC. Its translation: CAGSDGNSYEQYF.

This clonotype was detected only a few times. The rearrangement links TRBV21-1 to TRBJ2-5. TRBV21-1 is marked as a pseudogene. This CDR3 region has 13 residues. CDR3 loop: CASRICKCGTQYF. CDR3 bases: TGTGCCAGCAGGATCTGTAAGTGCGGGACCCAGTACTTC.

This clonotype was recorded at least ten times. The genes are TRBV3-1 and TRBJ1-1; no clear D. The CDR3 extends over 17 amino acids. Trimming left V 5 bases short and J 4 bases short, with 23 bases between. Germline V gene data show CDR1 as LGHDT and CDR2 as YNNKEL (reference sequence). CDR3 in DNA: TGTGCCAGCAGCGTATCGGTTCCCATTTCAATTCGCACTGAAGCTTTCTTT. Its translation: CASSVSVPISIRTEAFF.

This clonotype was seen many times. The V call is TRBV7-3, the J call TRBJ1-6; no definite D call. The CDR3 contains 14 residues. The V gene's germline CDR1 is SGHTA and CDR2 FQGTGA. Between the trimmed V and J ends, which lost 0 bases and 4 bases, there was a span of 4 bases. CDR3 residues: CASSLTGYNSPLHF. CDR3 nucleotides: TGTGCCAGCAGCTTAACGGGTTATAATTCACCCCTCCACTTT.

A remark on this clonotype: This may come from a read error, since a much larger clone is one base off. The rearrangement joins TRBV28 to TRBJ2-7; TRBD2 aligns across 9 bases. Trimming at V came to 8 bases and at J to 4 bases, leaving 6 bases not matched to a gene. CDR1 MDHEN and CDR2 SYDVKM come from the germline V gene. The CDR3 runs 13 residues. This CDR3 is CASAGGVAYEQYF. The CDR3 region has the DNA TGTGCCAGCGCGGGGGGGGTCGCTTACGAGCAGTACTTC.

This clonotype was counted at least ten times. This chain uses TRBV4-1 with TRBJ1-3, with a possible D match to TRBD1 (5 bases). The V and J ends lost 4 bases and 1 base respectively, with 11 bases between them. The CDR3 runs 15 residues. CDR1 is MGHRA and CDR2 is YSYEKL in the germline V gene. The CDR3 sequence is CASSRITGSGNTIYF. The CDR3 coding sequence is TGCGCCAGCAGCCGGATAACAGGTTCTGGAAACACCATATATTTT.

This clonotype has at least ten counts. The rearrangement joins TRBV12-3 or TRBV12-4 to TRBJ2-2; weak D call: TRBD2 (6 bases). The CDR3 is made up of 14 amino acids. V lost 5 bases, J lost 1 base, and 8 bases lay in between. CDR3 in amino acids: CASSPGRNTGELFF. CDR3 bases: TGTGCCAGCAGTCCCGGGAGGAACACCGGGGAGCTGTTTTTT.

Note on this clonotype: A much larger clone differs by one base, so this may be a read error. This sequence joins TRBV20-1 and TRBJ2-7, with 9 nucleotides matching TRBD1. TRBJ2-1 matches the DNA end more closely, so the J call is doubtful. Germline assignment: CDR1 DFQATT and CDR2 SNEGSKA (reference sequence). CDR3 length: 13 residues. The CDR3 region has the DNA TGCAGTGCTAGGGGGACAGGGAGCTACGAGCAGTTCTTC. It is translated as CSARGTGSYEQFF.

This clonotype was recorded at least ten times. The chain uses TRBV27 and TRBJ1-1, with unresolved D. The CDR3 is 14 amino acids. Germline CDR1 reads MNHEY; CDR2 reads SMNVEV (reference sequence). Deletions cut 3 bases from V and 0 bases from J, with 8 bases between. CDR3 nucleotide sequence: TGTGCCAGCAGTTTTCGGGGAATGAACACTGAAGCTTTCTTT. Protein sequence: CASSFRGMNTEAFF.

There are many counts of this clonotype. The chain uses TRBV7-2 and TRBJ1-5, with 7 bases matching TRBD1. Germline CDR1 and CDR2: SGHTA and FQGNSA. The CDR3 contains 17 residues. Losses at the gene ends were 1 base for V and 3 bases for J; bases not matched to a gene: 9. The CDR3 DNA reads as TGTGCCAGCAGCTTAGTTGGTACAGGGGCGGTCAATCAGCCCCAGCATTTT. This translates into CASSLVGTGAVNQPQHF.

The gene calls are TRBV7-1 and TRBJ1-2; no clear D gene. TRBV7-1 is an open reading frame, and its role is uncertain. V was cut by 5 bases and J by 4 bases, with 23 bases left in between. The CDR3 length is 17 residues. CDR3 residues: CASSRLGHEGKTYGYTF. The DNA of the CDR3 is TGTGCCAGCAGCAGATTAGGTCACGAGGGAAAGACCTATGGCTACACCTTC.

On this clonotype: A read error is possible here, since a much larger clone lies one base away. This CDR3 reads CASSIFITWNVLNEKLLF. CDR3 in DNA: TGTGCCAGTAGTATATTCATCACCTGGAACGTCCTGAATGAAAAACTGCTTTTT. The V call is TRBV19, the J call TRBJ1-4, with D unresolved. This CDR3 spans 18 amino acids. Per germline, CDR1 LNHDA and CDR2 SQIVND (reference sequence).

At least ten counts were recorded for this clonotype. V is TRBV12-2 and J is TRBJ1-2. TRBV12-2 is a known pseudogene. This CDR3 comprises 17 residues. CDR3 in DNA: TGTGCAAGTCGCTTTGACATGACTCCACGAAAGACCTATGGCTACACCTTC. Protein: CASRFDMTPRKTYGYTF.

This clonotype has at least ten counts. The V and J genes are TRBV25-1 and TRBJ2-7, with D unclear. This CDR3 spans 13 amino acids. In germline, CDR1 is MGHDK, CDR2 SYGVNS. V gave up 1 base and J gave up 3 bases, with 7 bases separating them. CDR3 sequence (DNA): TGTGCCAGCAGTGAATGGGCTAGCTACGAGCAGTACTTC. This translates into CASSEWASYEQYF.

In regard to this clonotype: A much larger clone differs by one base, so this may be a read error. This sequence joins TRBV19 and TRBJ1-2; no clear D. The CDR3 runs to 13 residues. Germline V lookup: CDR1 LNHDA, CDR2 SQIVND (reference sequence). The CDR3 reads CAGSPNTEYGYTF. CDR3 DNA sequence: TGTGCCGGTAGCCCAAACACAGAGTATGGCTACACCTTC.

In its sample, this clonotype was seen many times. The V gene is TRBV12-3 or TRBV12-4, the J gene TRBJ1-4, with 8 nucleotides matching TRBD1. J gave up 8 bases and V 7 bases, and 12 bases lay outside the gene matches. The CDR3 is 15 residues long. CDR3 region: CASKNARGLEEKLFF. The DNA for the CDR3 is TGTGCCAGCAAAAACGCCAGGGGGCTGGAGGAAAAACTGTTTTTT.

In regard to this clonotype: This may stem from a read error, because a much larger clone lies one nucleotide away. V usage is TRBV21-1 and J usage is TRBJ2-2; TRBD2, as called in the table, went unchecked against the DNA. TRBV21-1 is an annotated pseudogene. The CDR3 consists of 19 residues. The CDR3 bases are TGTGCCAGCAGCATTCCCCCGGGTAGCGGGAGGGTGGACACCGGGGGGCTGTTTTTT. This encodes CASSIPPGSGRVDTGGLFF.

Many counts were recorded for this clonotype. The V gene is TRBV6-5, the J gene TRBJ2-7, with D perhaps matching TRBD1 (6 bases). Per germline, CDR1 MNHEY and CDR2 SVGAGI. Trimming pared 6 bases from V and 5 bases from J, leaving 11 bases between. The CDR3 runs to 12 residues. CDR3 bases: TGTGCCAGCAGCCTTACAGGGAACGAGCAGTACTTC. This translates into CASSLTGNEQYF.

In the case of this clonotype: A much more abundant neighbour one base away suggests this may be a read error. The final CDR3 position lacks the conserved phenylalanine or tryptophan, pointing to a likely read error. V gene TRBV6-1 combines with J gene TRBJ1-5; 9 positions agree with TRBD1. The CDR3 is made up of 17 amino acids. Germline values: CDR1 MNHNS, CDR2 SASEGT. V trimming: 4 bases; J trimming: 2 bases; junction bases outside the gene matches: 9. This CDR3 reads CASSAWGTGSGNQPQHL. The CDR3 DNA reads as TGTGCCAGCAGTGCCTGGGGGACAGGGTCAGGCAATCAGCCCCAGCATCTT.

This clonotype has a handful of counts. The chain employs TRBV30 and TRBJ2-3, with 10 bases identical to TRBD2. Germline lookup yields CDR1 GTSNPN and CDR2 SVGIG (reference sequence). The V and J ends lost 0 bases and 1 base, in that order; junction bases with no gene match: 7. The CDR3 extends over 17 amino acids. CDR3 bases: TGTGCCTGGAGTGTACTACTAGCGGGACTCGGCACAGATACGCAGTATTTT. Its translation is CAWSVLLAGLGTDTQYF.